Below, 20 T cell receptor beta chains from the same sample are listed, as sequenced in a study of blood T cells in healthy people across ages (dated by TCRdb to between 2014 and 2017). The library came from 5' RACE. The sequencer listed for this sample is Illumina HiSeq 2500. A second PCR of 7 to 11 cycles was run with a J-beta primer mix and a sample-barcoded 5' primer. TCRdb reran the public reads through fastp at Q25 and MiXCR, keeping productive beta chains. Rows with one shared CDR3 protein collapse into an entry with the most common genes and DNA. The sample includes just over 1 million distinct CDR3 sequences, with over 35% observed a single time. The biggest ten clones account for about 19% of the sample. The sequenced material came from blood. These receptors all stem from a woman in her sixties in good health.

Notes on this clonotype: This may stem from a read error, because a much larger clone lies one nucleotide away. This chain joins TRBV5-6 and TRBJ2-7; a possible D gene is TRBD2 (6 bases). Looked up from germline, CDR1 is SGHDT and CDR2 is YYEEEE. This CDR3 has 15 amino acids. Between the trimmed V and J ends, which lost 1 base and 10 bases, there was a span of 21 bases. CDR3 nucleotides: TGTGCCAGCAGCTTGTCCTCAGTGAGGTGGGAGGCCCAGTACTTC. The encoded protein is CASSLSSVRWEAQYF.

The V gene is TRBV28, the J gene TRBJ1-1; 10 bases align to TRBD1. Germline lookup yields CDR1 MDHEN and CDR2 SYDVKM. V shed 6 bases and J 4 bases; nucleotides not matched to a gene: 8. The CDR3 has 15 residues. The CDR3 sequence is CASSPGTGAFTEAFF. The CDR3 DNA reads TGTGCCAGCAGCCCCGGGACAGGGGCGTTCACTGAAGCTTTCTTT. The variable domain in full, completed from reference TRBV28 and TRBJ1-1, reads DVKVTQSSRYLVKRTGEKVFLECVQDMDHENMFWYRQDPGLGLRLIYFSYDVKMKEKGDIPEGYSVSREKKERFSLILESASTNQTSMYLCASSPGTGAFTEAFFGQGTRLTVV.

This chain connects TRBV3-1 to TRBJ2-3; D gene uncertain. Germline loops: CDR1 LGHDT, CDR2 YNNKEL (reference sequence). The ends were cut back, 3 bases at V and 2 bases at J, with 6 bases in the middle. CDR3 length: 13 amino acids. CDR3 region: CASSHSPTDTQYF. DNA for the CDR3: TGTGCCAGCAGCCACTCGCCCACAGATACGCAGTATTTT.

This clonotype has just a few counts. The rearrangement joins TRBV5-6 to TRBJ2-1; either TRBD1 or TRBD2 may supply D (6 bases each). The CDR3 covers 16 residues. V dropped 4 bases and J dropped 2 bases, with 16 bases sitting between them. Germline V gives CDR1 SGHDT, CDR2 YYEEEE. CDR3 DNA: TGTGCCAGCAGCATCTGGGGGGCCTACACCTACAATGAGCAGTTCTTC. Its translation: CASSIWGAYTYNEQFF.

V is TRBV14 and J is TRBJ2-2, with D unresolved. V shed 2 bases and J shed 7 bases, with 17 bases lying between them. The CDR3 spans 16 residues. Germline lookup yields CDR1 SGHDN and CDR2 FVKESK. CDR3 coding DNA: TGTGCCAGCAGCCAAAGTCTTCCCTTCGAATTCGGGGAGCTGTTTTTT. It translates to CASSQSLPFEFGELFF.

This chain joins TRBV2 and TRBJ2-7; 7 bases match TRBD1. The J call is doubtful: the DNA matches TRBJ2-5 better. The CDR3 has 13 amino acids. The germline gives CDR1 SNHLY, CDR2 FYNNEI. The CDR3 nucleotides are TGTGCCAGCAGGGGGACAGTCGGGAAGACCCAGTACTTC. Translation: CASRGTVGKTQYF.

V and J are TRBV6-2 or TRBV6-3 and TRBJ2-7; D remains unclear. Trimming removed 6 bases from V and 1 base from J, with 10 bases in between. Germline values: CDR1 MNHEY, CDR2 SVGEGT. CDR3 length equals 13 residues. CDR3 DNA sequence: TGTGCCAGCAGCGAGACCCTGTCCTACGAGCAGTACTTC. Encoded protein: CASSETLSYEQYF.

The sample holds many counts of this clonotype. The genes are TRBV29-1 and TRBJ2-1; D gene unclear. The CDR3 runs to 13 residues. Germline V CDR1 and CDR2: SQVTM, ANQGSEA. V lost 2 bases and J 1 base, leaving 6 bases between the germline ends. The CDR3 spells CSVERTSYNEQFF. CDR3 nucleotide sequence: TGCAGCGTTGAACGTACATCCTACAATGAGCAGTTCTTC.

This clonotype has only a few counts. This chain uses TRBV29-1 with TRBJ2-3; 7 bases line up with TRBD2. Germline V CDR1 and CDR2: SQVTM, ANQGSEA. This CDR3 has 14 residues. The V and J ends lost 6 bases and 2 bases, in that order; junction bases with no gene match: 8. The CDR3 loop is CSVPGLSYTDTQYF. The DNA for the CDR3 is TGCAGCGTCCCGGGACTATCCTACACAGATACGCAGTATTTT.

CDR3 loop: CATSDVREVTNEQFF. The DNA for the CDR3 is TGTGCCACCAGTGATGTCCGGGAAGTAACAAATGAGCAGTTCTTC. The chain has TRBV24-1 and TRBJ2-1; D perhaps matches TRBD2 (5 bases). CDR3 size: 15 residues. Germline values: CDR1 KGHDR, CDR2 SFDVKD. V gave up 3 bases and J gave up 7 bases, with 15 bases separating them.

The chain employs TRBV27 and TRBJ1-1; 9 nucleotides line up with TRBD1. Germline lookup yields CDR1 MNHEY and CDR2 SMNVEV (reference sequence). V trimming: 6 bases; J trimming: 1 base; junction bases outside the gene matches: 6. This CDR3 is built from 15 residues. The CDR3 coding sequence is TGTGCCAGCAGGCTGACAGGGGGGACGAACACTGAAGCTTTCTTT. It codes for CASRLTGGTNTEAFF.

The chain recombines TRBV4-1 with TRBJ2-3; D possibly corresponds to TRBD2 (6 bases). The V end lost 2 bases, the J end lost 1 base, and 10 bases lay between the germline ends. The length of the CDR3 is 15 residues. Germline loops: CDR1 MGHRA, CDR2 YSYEKL. For the CDR3, the DNA is TGCGCCAGCAGCCAAACGACTAGGGGCACAGATACGCAGTATTTT. Its protein product is CASSQTTRGTDTQYF.

This clonotype has only a few counts. V and J are TRBV5-1 and TRBJ2-5; 7 bases agree with TRBD1. The CDR3 runs to 15 residues. V lost 5 bases, J lost 1 base, and 8 bases stayed unmatched. Germline-derived CDR1 and CDR2 are SGHRS and YFSETQ. The CDR3 loop is CASRLTGQFQETQYF. The CDR3 DNA is TGCGCCAGCAGGCTGACAGGGCAGTTCCAAGAGACCCAGTACTTC.

Only one count was recorded for this clonotype. V and J are TRBV30 and TRBJ2-4; the match to TRBD2 covers 14 bases. Germline CDR1 GTSNPN, CDR2 SVGIG (reference sequence). V trimming: 2 bases; J trimming: 9 bases; junction bases outside the gene matches: 12. The CDR3 totals 17 residues. This CDR3 is CAWSLGLAGASGVIQYF. DNA for the CDR3: TGTGCCTGGAGTCTGGGACTAGCGGGAGCCTCCGGGGTCATTCAGTACTTC. Full variable domain (remainder filled in from reference TRBV30 and TRBJ2-4): SQTIHQWPATLVQPVGSPLSLECTVEGTSNPNLYWYRQAAGRGLQLLFYSVGIGQISSEVPQNLSASRPQDRQFILSSKKLLLSDSGFYLCAWSLGLAGASGVIQYFGAGTRLSVL.

In this sample, this clonotype turned up many times. For the CDR3, the DNA is TGCAGTGCTAACCGGGACAGGGGTCACGAGCAGTACTTC. The encoded protein is CSANRDRGHEQYF. The chain employs TRBV20-1 and TRBJ2-7; 10 bases line up with TRBD1. Germline V gene data show CDR1 as DFQATT and CDR2 as SNEGSKA (reference sequence). CDR3 length: 13 residues. V lost 4 bases and J lost 5; bases outside the gene matches: 5.

The V and J genes are TRBV9 and TRBJ2-6; D is ambiguous. The CDR3 is 16 amino acids. The V end lost 0 bases, the J end lost 0 bases, and 7 bases lay between the germline ends. CDR1 and CDR2 from the germline V gene are SGDLS and YYNGEE. CDR3 DNA sequence: TGTGCCAGCAGCGTAGGTCATCTCTCTGGGGCCAACGTCCTGACTTTC. Amino acid sequence: CASSVGHLSGANVLTF. Together with reference TRBV9 and TRBJ2-6, the CDR3 gives the full variable domain: DSGVTQTPKHLITATGQRVTLRCSPRSGDLSVYWYQQSLDQGLQFLIQYYNGEERAKGNILERFSAQQFPDLHSELNLSSLELGDSALYFCASSVGHLSGANVLTFGAGSRLTVL.

The gene calls are TRBV20-1 and TRBJ2-7; a weak D match, TRBD2 (5 bases). The ends were cut back, 2 bases at V and 1 base at J, with 15 bases in the middle. CDR3 length equals 15 residues. The V gene's germline CDR1 is DFQATT and CDR2 SNEGSKA (reference sequence). The CDR3: CSARTRQLSSYEQYF. In DNA form, the CDR3 reads TGCAGTGCTAGAACTAGACAACTTTCTTCCTACGAGCAGTACTTC.

CDR3 coding DNA: TGCGCCAGCAGCCCGGGGACAGGAGCAACTAATGAAAAACTGTTTTTT. Protein sequence: CASSPGTGATNEKLFF. V and J are TRBV5-1 and TRBJ1-4; 8 positions agree with TRBD1. The V gene's germline CDR1 is SGHRS and CDR2 YFSETQ. This CDR3 region has 16 residues. V shed 4 bases and J 0 bases; nucleotides not matched to a gene: 5.

A note on this clonotype: The junction departs from germline at one end; a sequencing error may be responsible. The CDR3 sequence: CAGSRGTGAPYEQYF. The CDR3 DNA reads as TGTGCCGGCAGTCGAGGGACAGGGGCCCCCTACGAGCAGTACTTC. This sequence joins TRBV27 and TRBJ2-7; 10 bases fit TRBD1. The CDR3 runs to 15 residues. The germline V gene has CDR1 MNHEY and CDR2 SMNVEV (reference sequence).

In this sample, this clonotype turned up a few times. The J gene is TRBJ1-5, the V gene TRBV29-1; possible D gene TRBD1, 5 bases. V lost 4 bases and J 7 bases, leaving 14 bases between the germline ends. Germline CDR1 and CDR2: SQVTM and ANQGSEA. This CDR3 region has 13 residues. CDR3 nucleotide sequence: TGCAGCGTTGGAGTAGGCAGGGAACAGCCCCAGCATTTT. Protein sequence: CSVGVGREQPQHF.